This T cell receptor (beta chain) was sequenced in a study of shared clonotypes between healthy human individuals. Method: immunoSEQ multiplex PCR; TCRdb's copy keeps in-frame clones and lacks some. The sample lists roughly 2.5 million clones, around 94% occurring once. The V gene lost 3 bases and the J gene lost 5 bases, with 15 bases spanning the gap. CDR1 and CDR2 from the germline V gene are SGHRS and YFSETQ. The CDR3 extends over 16 amino acids. The source is a man between 18 and 35 years old in good health. The genes are TRBV5-1 and TRBJ1-6; D gene ambiguous. Sequences were obtained from naive CD4+ T cells sorted from blood. Subset specified: CD45RA+ positively selected. The CDR3 coding sequence is TGCGCCAGCAGCTCTTACGTGGCAGAAGATAATTCACCCCTCCACTTT. It codes for CASSSYVAEDNSPLHF.